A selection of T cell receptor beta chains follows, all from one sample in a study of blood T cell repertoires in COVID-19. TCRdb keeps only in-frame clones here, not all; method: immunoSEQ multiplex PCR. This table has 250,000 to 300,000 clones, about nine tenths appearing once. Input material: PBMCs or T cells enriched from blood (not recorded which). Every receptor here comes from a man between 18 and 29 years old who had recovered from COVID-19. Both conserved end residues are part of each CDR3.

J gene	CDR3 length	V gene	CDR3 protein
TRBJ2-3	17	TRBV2	CASSDPIAGGRADTQYF
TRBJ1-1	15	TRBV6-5	CASTFGQEGNTEAFF
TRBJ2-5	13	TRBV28	CASSGGTQETQYF
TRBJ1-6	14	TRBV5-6	CASTSRGGNSPLHF
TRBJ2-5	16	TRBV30	CAWSVYPGTGGETQYF
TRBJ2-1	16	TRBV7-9	CASSLAGYSSYNEQFF
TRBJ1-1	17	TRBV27	CASSLSWFPTGNTEAFF
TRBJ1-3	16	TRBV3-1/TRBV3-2	CASSQDNLRSGNTIYF
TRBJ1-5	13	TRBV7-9	CALGGEGNQPQHF
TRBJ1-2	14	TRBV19	CASSINRADYGYTF
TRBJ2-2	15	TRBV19	CASTLSMPGTGELFF
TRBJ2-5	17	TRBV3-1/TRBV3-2	CASSHQRLAGGQETQYF
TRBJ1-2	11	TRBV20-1	CSARRENGYTF
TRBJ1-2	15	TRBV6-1	CASSEWGRGPYGYTF
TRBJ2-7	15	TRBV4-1	CASRMTSGESYEQYF
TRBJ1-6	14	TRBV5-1	CASKDTSYNSPLHF
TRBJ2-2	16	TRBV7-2	CASSIVRGVIPGELFF
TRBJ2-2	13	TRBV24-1	CATRGTGTGELFF
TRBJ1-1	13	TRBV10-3	CAIRQGVNTEAFF
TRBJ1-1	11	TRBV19	CASSTFTEAFF
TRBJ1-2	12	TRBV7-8	CASSFPGNGYTF
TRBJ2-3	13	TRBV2	CASSRDYTDTQYF
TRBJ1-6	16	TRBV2	CASSARPTGGNSPLHF
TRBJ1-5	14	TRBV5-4	CASSSGGVGQPQHF
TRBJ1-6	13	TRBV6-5	CASRRQTASPLHF
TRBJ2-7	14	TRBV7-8	CASSLSGEWLEQYF
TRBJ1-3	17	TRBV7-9	CASSDEGLPSSGNTIYF
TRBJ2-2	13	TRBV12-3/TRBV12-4	CASAVGGAGELFF
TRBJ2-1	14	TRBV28	CASSFSSFYNEQFF
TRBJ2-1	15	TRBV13	CASSQAGDSYNEQFF
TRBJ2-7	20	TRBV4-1	CASSQDFTQGTGHRGFEQYF
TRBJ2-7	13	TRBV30	CAWTHAPLYEQYF
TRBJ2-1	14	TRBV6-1	CASSEPDSYNEQFF
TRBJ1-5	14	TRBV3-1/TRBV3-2	CASSRGQNNQPQHF
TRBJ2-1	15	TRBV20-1	CSASILADSYNEQFF
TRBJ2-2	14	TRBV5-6	CASGQGVRTGELFF
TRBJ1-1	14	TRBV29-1	CSVTSGARDTEAFF
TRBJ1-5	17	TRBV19	CASRSIDRANSNQPQHF
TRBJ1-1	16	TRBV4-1	CASSHVTGSRGTEAFF
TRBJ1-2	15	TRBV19	CASSIDPAGHYGYTF
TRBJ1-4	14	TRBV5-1	CASSVTGDGEKLFF
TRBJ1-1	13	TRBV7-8	CASSLEGSTEAFF
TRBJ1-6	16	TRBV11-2	CASSLGTTGLYSPLHF
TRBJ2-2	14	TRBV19	CASRGQGNTGELFF
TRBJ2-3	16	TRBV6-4	CASSPTTNPSTDTQYF
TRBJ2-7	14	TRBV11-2	CATKWGQGAYEQYF
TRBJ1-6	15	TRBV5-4	CASSLSGEYTSPLHF
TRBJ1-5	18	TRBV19	CASSTPIQGATTNQPQHF
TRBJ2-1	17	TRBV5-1	CASSSTYGGSSYNEQFF
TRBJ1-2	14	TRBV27	CASSPQGGDYGYTF
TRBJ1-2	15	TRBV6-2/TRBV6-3	CASSSPRTGHYGYTF
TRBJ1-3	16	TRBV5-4	CASSLGTGGLGNTIYF
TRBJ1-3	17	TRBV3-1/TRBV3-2	CASSPSETGGAGNTIYF
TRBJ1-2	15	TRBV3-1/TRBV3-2	CASSQAGTGDYGYTF